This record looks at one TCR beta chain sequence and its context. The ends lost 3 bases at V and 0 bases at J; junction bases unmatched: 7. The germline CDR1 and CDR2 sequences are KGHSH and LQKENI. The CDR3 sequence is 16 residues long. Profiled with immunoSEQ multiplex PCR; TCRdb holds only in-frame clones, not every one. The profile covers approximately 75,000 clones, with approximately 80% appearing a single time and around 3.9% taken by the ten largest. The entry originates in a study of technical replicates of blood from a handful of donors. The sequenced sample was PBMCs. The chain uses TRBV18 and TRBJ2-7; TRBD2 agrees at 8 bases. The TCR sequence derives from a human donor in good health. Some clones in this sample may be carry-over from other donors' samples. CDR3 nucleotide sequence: TGTGCCAGCTCACCCGAAATAGCGGGGCTCTCCTACGAGCAGTACTTC. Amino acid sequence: CASSPEIAGLSYEQYF.